The clone carrying this T cell receptor (beta chain) was seen just once. The data were obtained in a study of blood T cell repertoires in COVID-19. About the study: Samples representing acute and convalescent COVID-19 were sourced from the United States, Italy and Spain. PBMCs, B-cell-depleted T cells, or T cells provided the cDNA or gDNA that made up the material.

Per the original data handling: Amplification of reference gene primers provided the estimated nucleated cell counts. The data were produced by immunoSEQ multiplex PCR, yet TCRdb's version contains in-frame clones alone and is incomplete. The V and J calls and the clone size are those of that table, but D and trimming were determined from the DNA. The sample lists roughly 68,000 clones, around 74% occurring once. Seattle cases were enrolled at active infection and followed longitudinally. Trimming cost V 6 bases and J 4 bases; bases outside gene matches: 2. The CDR3 has 13 residues. The germline V gene encodes CDR1 MNHEY and CDR2 SVGAGI.

The sequencing input was peripheral blood. The gene calls are TRBV6-5 and TRBJ2-1, with 8 bases lining up with TRBD1. The TCR was taken from a man aged 55 to 70 with COVID-19, enrolled during active disease. DNA of the CDR3: TGTGCCAGCAGGGGGACAGGATACAATGAGCAGTTCTTC. It is translated as CASRGTGYNEQFF.